These 17 T cell receptor beta chains were all obtained from the same sample, sequenced in a study of blood T cells in healthy people across ages. Through a sample-barcoded 5' primer and a J-beta primer mix, a second PCR was run for roughly 6 to 12 cycles. TCRdb analysed the 5' RACE reads with MiXCR anew, one entry per CDR3 protein. The data contain some 940,000 distinct CDR3 sequences, about 28% of them singletons. These data were also filed under a second study, of T cells of mothers and their children.

The sequencing input was blood. The receptor source for this set is a woman aged 40 to 50 in good health.

CDR3 DNA sequence: TGTGCCAGCAGCCGGATGCCCAGCGGGGGGCCGAGCTCCTACAATGAGCAGTTCTTC. It specifies CASSRMPSGGPSSYNEQFF. V gene TRBV7-9 combines with J gene TRBJ2-1; 9 nucleotides line up with TRBD2. Germline assignment: CDR1 SEHNR and CDR2 FQNEAQ (reference sequence). V was clipped by 5 bases and J by 0 bases; unmatched bases: 14. This CDR3 has 19 residues.

At least ten counts were recorded for this clonotype. The gene calls are TRBV15 and TRBJ1-1; D is undetermined. Trimming took off 0 bases at V and 1 base at J, with 15 bases between the two ends. Germline assignment: CDR1 LNHNV and CDR2 YYDKDF (reference sequence). This CDR3 has 17 residues. Here the CDR3 DNA reads TGTGCCACCAGCAGAGAACAATCCCCCTGGGAGAACACTGAAGCTTTCTTT. This encodes CATSREQSPWENTEAFF.

V usage is TRBV5-1 and J usage is TRBJ2-5; possibly TRBD2 for D (6 bases). V was pared by 0 bases and J by 5 bases, with 17 bases between. The length of the CDR3 is 16 residues. Germline V gives CDR1 SGHRS, CDR2 YFSETQ. The CDR3 bases are TGCGCCAGCAGCTTGGCCGTACAGGCGGCGGGGGAGACCCAGTACTTC. Protein product: CASSLAVQAAGETQYF.

This clonotype was counted only a few times. This chain joins TRBV6-1 and TRBJ2-6; 14 nucleotides agree with TRBD2. Looked up from germline, CDR1 is MNHNS and CDR2 is SASEGT. V shed 7 bases, J shed 3 bases, and the junction held 14 bases outside the gene matches. The CDR3 has 20 residues. The CDR3 DNA reads as TGTGCCAGCATCAAAGGAAAGACTAGCGGGGGGGCAAGTGGGGCCAACGTCCTGACTTTC. Its translation is CASIKGKTSGGASGANVLTF.

The CDR3 loop is CASSLNPGSSYNEQFF. Written as DNA, the CDR3 is TGTGCCAGCAGCTTAAATCCGGGGAGCTCCTACAATGAGCAGTTCTTC. V gene TRBV7-3 combines with J gene TRBJ2-1; a possible D gene is TRBD2 (5 bases). Trimming pared 1 base from V and 0 bases from J, leaving 10 bases between. This CDR3 region has 16 residues. Germline V gene lookup returns CDR1 SGHTA and CDR2 FQGTGA.

This clonotype is a singleton in its sample. A much larger clone differs from this one at a single base, so this may be a read error. The J gene is TRBJ2-1, the V gene TRBV6-5, with 8 bases fitting TRBD2. Germline CDR1 MNHEY, CDR2 SVGAGI. The CDR3 length is 14 residues. V lost 2 bases to trimming and J lost 7 bases; unmatched junction nucleotides: 4. Here the CDR3 DNA reads TGTGCCAGCAGTTACACTGGCGGGGGGAATGAGCAGTTCTTC. Residues: CASSYTGGGNEQFF.

The chain links TRBV15 to TRBJ2-3; D unresolved. CDR1 and CDR2 (germline): LNHNV, YYDKDF (reference sequence). The V end lost 0 bases, the J end lost 10 bases, and 17 bases lay between the germline ends. The CDR3 has 15 residues. The CDR3 here is CATSRDYPTPLPQYF. The CDR3 DNA is TGTGCCACCAGCAGAGATTACCCCACCCCCTTGCCGCAGTATTTT.

This clonotype showed up many times. This chain connects TRBV18 to TRBJ2-7; D may be TRBD2 (5 bases). Looked up from germline, CDR1 is KGHSH and CDR2 is LQKENI. Between the trimmed V and J ends, which lost 1 base and 11 bases, there was a span of 12 bases. This CDR3 comprises 12 residues. The CDR3 DNA sequence: TGTGCCAGCTCACCACGGAGCGGAAATAAGTACTTC. This translates into CASSPRSGNKYF.

The V call is TRBV24-1, the J call TRBJ2-3; 12 bases are shared with TRBD2. CDR1 and CDR2 (germline): KGHDR, SFDVKD. The length of the CDR3 is 14 residues. With V trimmed by 5 bases and J by 7 bases, 3 bases remained unmatched. The CDR3 nucleotides read TGTGCCACCAGTGCCCTAGCGGGGGGGAATACGCAGTATTTT. Amino acids: CATSALAGGNTQYF.

The V call is TRBV20-1, the J call TRBJ1-2; TRBD1 matches at 7 bases. V gave up 1 base and J gave up 0 bases; unmatched junction bases: 2. Germline CDR1 reads DFQATT; CDR2 reads SNEGSKA (reference sequence). CDR3 length: 14 amino acids. CDR3 bases: TGCAGTGCTAGAGGTGGGACAGCTAACTATGGCTACACCTTC. It yields the protein CSARGGTANYGYTF.

This clonotype appeared many times. The rearrangement joins TRBV27 to TRBJ2-7; the D is unclear. The CDR3 length is 14 residues. Per the germline V gene, CDR1 is MNHEY and CDR2 is SMNVEV (reference sequence). V lost 5 bases and J lost 4, with 15 bases in between. The CDR3 reads CASSPSWVWYEQYF. CDR3 bases: TGTGCCAGCAGTCCATCTTGGGTATGGTACGAGCAGTACTTC.

This clonotype was found a few times. The V gene is TRBV5-5, the J gene TRBJ1-4; TRBD1 agrees at 9 bases. The V segment lost 0 bases and the J segment 5 bases; nucleotides outside the gene matches: 5. This CDR3 has 16 residues. The germline V gene has CDR1 SGHKS and CDR2 YYEKEE (reference sequence). The chain's CDR3 is CASSLEGQGTNEKLFF. The CDR3 nucleotides read TGTGCCAGCAGCTTGGAGGGACAGGGAACAAATGAAAAACTGTTTTTT.

This clonotype was detected ten times or more. The V gene is TRBV12-3 or TRBV12-4, the J gene TRBJ2-6; 9 bases map to TRBD1. The CDR3 totals 20 residues. Trimming removed 1 base from V and 1 base from J; junction bases left unmatched: 11. The CDR3 DNA sequence: TGTGCCAGCAGTTTAGAGGACAGGGGAAAGGCTGGTTCTGGGGCCAACGTCCTGACTTTC. It yields the protein CASSLEDRGKAGSGANVLTF.

The rearrangement joins TRBV7-2 to TRBJ2-5; 8 positions match TRBD1. Trimming cost V 7 bases and J 2 bases; bases outside gene matches: 3. This CDR3 contains 13 residues. Germline V gene lookup returns CDR1 SGHTA and CDR2 FQGNSA. CDR3 protein: CASNTGGQETQYF. CDR3 bases: TGTGCCAGCAACACAGGGGGGCAAGAGACCCAGTACTTC. Filled out from reference TRBV7-2 and TRBJ2-5, the complete variable domain reads GAGVSQSPSNKVTEKGKDVELRCDPISGHTALYWYRQSLGQGLEFLIYFQGNSAPDKSGLPSDRFSAERTGGSVSTLTIQRTQQEDSAVYLCASNTGGQETQYFGPGTRLLVL.

In its sample, this clonotype was seen a few times. The chain recombines TRBV12-3 or TRBV12-4 with TRBJ1-2, with 9 bases matching TRBD1. V lost 6 bases to trimming and J lost 5 bases; unmatched junction nucleotides: 13. The CDR3 has 16 residues. As DNA, the CDR3 is TGTGCCAGCAGAAGAAGCTCTTTTGGGACAGGGTATGGCTACACCTTC. This codes for CASRRSSFGTGYGYTF.

J is TRBJ1-1 and V is TRBV7-8; tentatively, D is TRBD1 (5 bases). Germline V lookup: CDR1 SGHVS, CDR2 FQNEAQ. V shed 5 bases and J shed 11 bases, with 15 bases lying between them. This CDR3 contains 12 residues. CDR3 nucleotides: TGTGCCAGCAGCCCCCTGGGGGACCGTGCTTTCTTT. Its protein product is CASSPLGDRAFF.

This rearrangement joins TRBV6-1 to TRBJ2-5, with D possibly TRBD1 on 6 matching bases. The CDR3 consists of 14 residues. Germline CDR1 MNHNS, CDR2 SASEGT. V was clipped by 6 bases and J by 3 bases, with 14 bases between them. DNA for the CDR3: TGTGCCAGCAGGGACAGTCCGTTCGAAGAGACCCAGTACTTC. Translation: CASRDSPFEETQYF.